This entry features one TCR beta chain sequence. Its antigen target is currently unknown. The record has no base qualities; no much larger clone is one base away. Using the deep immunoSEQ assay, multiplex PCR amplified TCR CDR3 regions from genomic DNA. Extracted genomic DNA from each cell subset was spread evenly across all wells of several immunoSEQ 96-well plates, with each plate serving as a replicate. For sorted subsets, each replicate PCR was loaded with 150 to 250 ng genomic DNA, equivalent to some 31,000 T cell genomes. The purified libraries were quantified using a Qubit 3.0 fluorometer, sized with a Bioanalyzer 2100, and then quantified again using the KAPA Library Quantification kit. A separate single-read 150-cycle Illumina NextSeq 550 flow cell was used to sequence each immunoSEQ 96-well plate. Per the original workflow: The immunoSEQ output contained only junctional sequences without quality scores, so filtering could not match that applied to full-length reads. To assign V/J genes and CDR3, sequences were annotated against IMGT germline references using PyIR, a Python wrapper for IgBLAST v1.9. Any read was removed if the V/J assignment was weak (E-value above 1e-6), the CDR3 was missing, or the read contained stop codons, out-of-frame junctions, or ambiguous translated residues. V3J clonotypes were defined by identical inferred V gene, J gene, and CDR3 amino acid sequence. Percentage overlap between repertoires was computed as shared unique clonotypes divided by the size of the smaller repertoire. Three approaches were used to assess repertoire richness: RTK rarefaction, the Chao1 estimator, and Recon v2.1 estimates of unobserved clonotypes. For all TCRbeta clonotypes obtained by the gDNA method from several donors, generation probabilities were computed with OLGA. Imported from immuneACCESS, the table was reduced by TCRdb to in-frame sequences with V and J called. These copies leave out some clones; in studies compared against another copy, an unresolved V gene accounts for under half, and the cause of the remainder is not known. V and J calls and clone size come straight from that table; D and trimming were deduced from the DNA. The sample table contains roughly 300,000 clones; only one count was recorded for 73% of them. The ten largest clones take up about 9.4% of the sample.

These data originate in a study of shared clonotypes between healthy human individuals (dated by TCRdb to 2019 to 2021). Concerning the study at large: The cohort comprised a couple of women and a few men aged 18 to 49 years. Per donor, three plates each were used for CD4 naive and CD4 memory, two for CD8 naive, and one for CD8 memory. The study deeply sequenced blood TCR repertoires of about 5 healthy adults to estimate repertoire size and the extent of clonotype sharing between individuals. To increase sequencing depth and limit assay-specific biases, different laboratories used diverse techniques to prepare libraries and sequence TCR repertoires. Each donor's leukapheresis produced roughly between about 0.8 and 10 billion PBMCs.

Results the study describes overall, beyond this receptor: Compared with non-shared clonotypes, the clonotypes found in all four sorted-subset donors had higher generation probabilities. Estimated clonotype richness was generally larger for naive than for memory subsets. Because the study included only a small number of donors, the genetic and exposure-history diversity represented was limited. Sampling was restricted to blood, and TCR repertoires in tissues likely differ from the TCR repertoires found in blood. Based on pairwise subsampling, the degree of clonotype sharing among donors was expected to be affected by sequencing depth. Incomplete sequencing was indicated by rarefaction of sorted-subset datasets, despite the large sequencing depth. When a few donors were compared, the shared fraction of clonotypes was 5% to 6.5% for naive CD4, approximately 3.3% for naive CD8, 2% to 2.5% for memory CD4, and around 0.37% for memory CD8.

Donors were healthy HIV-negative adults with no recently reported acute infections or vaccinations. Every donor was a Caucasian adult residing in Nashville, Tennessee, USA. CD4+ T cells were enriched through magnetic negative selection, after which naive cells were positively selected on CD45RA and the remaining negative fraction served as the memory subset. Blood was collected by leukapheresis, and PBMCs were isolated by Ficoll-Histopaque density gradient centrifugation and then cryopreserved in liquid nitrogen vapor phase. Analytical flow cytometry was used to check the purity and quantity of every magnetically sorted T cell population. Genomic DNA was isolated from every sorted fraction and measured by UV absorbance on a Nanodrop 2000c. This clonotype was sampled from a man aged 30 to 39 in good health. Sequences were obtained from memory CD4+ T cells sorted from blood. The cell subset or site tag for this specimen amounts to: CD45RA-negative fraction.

The sequenced DNA is TGTGCCAGCACCGTTAGGGGAGGGAACGCCCTAGAGCAGTACTTC. The encoded protein is CASTVRGGNALEQYF. The chain uses TRBV7-9 and TRBJ2-7; 7 junctional bases match TRBD2. The CDR3 holds 15 amino acids from the cysteine to the phenylalanine. Just CDR3 DNA is preserved here, 45 bases in frame from base 1. Trimming removed 7 bases from V and 7 bases from J; the gene matches leave 16 bases unexplained. From a lookup of the germline V gene (reference sequence), CDR1 and CDR2 are SEHNR and FQNEAQ.